These 3 T cell receptor beta chains came from one sample sequenced in a study of shared clonotypes between healthy human individuals. The protocol was immunoSEQ multiplex PCR, while the TCRdb copy is restricted to in-frame clones and leaves out a portion. Among approximately 640,000 clones listed, 60% to 80% were seen once. Material: memory CD4+ T cells sorted from blood. Subset reported: CD45RA-negative fraction. The receptors shown here come from a woman younger than 45 in good health.

The chain recombines TRBV10-3 with TRBJ1-4; no clear D. The germline gives CDR1 ENHRY, CDR2 SYGVKD. V was shortened by 3 bases and J by 3 bases, with 11 bases between the two germline ends. CDR3 length: 15 residues. The CDR3 DNA follows: TGTGCCATCAGTGAATTCGACGCGGCTAATGAAAAACTGTTTTTT. Translated, it gives CAISEFDAANEKLFF.

This clone has a single count. This chain links TRBV7-9 with TRBJ2-5; 11 bases map to TRBD1. Trimming at V came to 5 bases and at J to 7 bases, leaving 9 bases not matched to a gene. Germline CDR1 reads SEHNR; CDR2 reads FQNEAQ (reference sequence). CDR3 size: 15 residues. The CDR3 protein is CASSDRDRGSVTQYF. As DNA, the CDR3 is TGTGCCAGCAGCGACCGGGACAGGGGGTCTGTGACCCAGTACTTC.

In this sample, this clone turned up many times. The rearrangement joins TRBV28 to TRBJ1-1, with a tentative D call TRBD1 (5 bases). Trimming left V 3 bases short and J 0 bases short, with 17 bases between. The CDR3 extends over 17 amino acids. Germline CDR1 is MDHEN and CDR2 is SYDVKM. The CDR3: CASSFRWQGGVNTEAFF. The CDR3 nucleotides are TGTGCCAGCAGTTTTCGGTGGCAGGGTGGAGTGAACACTGAAGCTTTCTTT.